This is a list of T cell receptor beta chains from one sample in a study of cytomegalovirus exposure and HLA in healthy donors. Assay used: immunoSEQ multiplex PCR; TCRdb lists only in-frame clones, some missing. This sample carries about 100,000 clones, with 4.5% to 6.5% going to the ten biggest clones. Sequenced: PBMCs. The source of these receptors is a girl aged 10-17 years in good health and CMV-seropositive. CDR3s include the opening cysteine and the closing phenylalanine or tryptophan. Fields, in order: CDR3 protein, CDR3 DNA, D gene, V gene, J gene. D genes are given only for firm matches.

cdr3_aa: CASSQGGWENEKLFF
cdr3_nt: TGCGCCAGCAGCCAAGGCGGTTGGGAGAATGAAAAACTGTTTTTT
d_call: NA
v_call: TRBV4-1
j_call: TRBJ1-4

cdr3_aa: CASSIYDRDVEKLFF
cdr3_nt: TGTGCCAGTAGTATATACGACAGGGACGTTGAAAAACTGTTTTTT
d_call: TRBD1
v_call: TRBV19
j_call: TRBJ1-4

cdr3_aa: CASSVGQEGSYTF
cdr3_nt: TGCGCCAGCAGCGTTGGACAGGAGGGAAGCTACACCTTC
d_call: TRBD1
v_call: TRBV5-1
j_call: TRBJ1-2

cdr3_aa: CASSLGRNEQFF
cdr3_nt: TGTGCCAGCAGCCTAGGGAGGAATGAGCAGTTCTTC
d_call: NA
v_call: TRBV7-9
j_call: TRBJ2-1

cdr3_aa: CASRFGGSGGYTF
cdr3_nt: TGTGCCAGCAGATTCGGGGGATCAGGTGGCTACACCTTC
d_call: NA
v_call: TRBV27
j_call: TRBJ1-2

cdr3_aa: CATSGQGWQETQYF
cdr3_nt: TGTGCCACCAGCGGGCAGGGGTGGCAAGAGACCCAGTACTTC
d_call: NA
v_call: TRBV15
j_call: TRBJ2-5

cdr3_aa: CASSLGSYNSPLHF
cdr3_nt: TGTGCCAGCAGCTTGGGGAGCTATAATTCACCCCTACACTTT
d_call: NA
v_call: TRBV5-6
j_call: TRBJ1-6

cdr3_aa: CASSRSSYNSPLHF
cdr3_nt: TGTGCCAGCAGTAGGAGCTCCTATAATTCACCCCTCCACTTT
d_call: NA
v_call: TRBV2
j_call: TRBJ1-6

cdr3_aa: CASSLRGGMLGGTEAFF
cdr3_nt: TGTGCCAGCAGCTTAAGGGGCGGCATGTTGGGAGGCACTGAAGCTTTCTTT
d_call: NA
v_call: TRBV7-9
j_call: TRBJ1-1

cdr3_aa: CASGLGQGPTEAFF
cdr3_nt: TGTGCTAGTGGTTTGGGGCAGGGGCCCACTGAAGCTTTCTTT
d_call: NA
v_call: TRBV12-5
j_call: TRBJ1-1

cdr3_aa: CAISEKSGVRNYGYTF
cdr3_nt: TGTGCCATCAGTGAGAAGTCCGGGGTACGAAACTATGGCTACACCTTC
d_call: NA
v_call: TRBV10-3
j_call: TRBJ1-2

cdr3_aa: CAISGEDNEQFF
cdr3_nt: TGTGCCATCTCCGGGGAGGACAATGAGCAGTTCTTC
d_call: NA
v_call: TRBV13
j_call: TRBJ2-1

cdr3_aa: CALGLATYSNQPQHF
cdr3_nt: TGTGCCCTGGGGCTTGCCACCTATAGCAATCAGCCCCAGCATTTT
d_call: NA
v_call: TRBV28
j_call: TRBJ1-5

cdr3_aa: CASSGDRGIYNEQFF
cdr3_nt: TGTGCCAGCAGCGGGGACAGGGGCATTTACAATGAGCAGTTCTTC
d_call: TRBD1
v_call: TRBV7-9
j_call: TRBJ2-1

cdr3_aa: CASSFSGEETQYF
cdr3_nt: TGTGCCAGCAGCTTTAGCGGGGAAGAGACCCAGTACTTC
d_call: TRBD2
v_call: TRBV7-3
j_call: TRBJ2-5

cdr3_aa: CATSTEATASPLHF
cdr3_nt: TGTGCCACCAGCACCGAAGCGACAGCTTCACCCCTCCACTTT
d_call: NA
v_call: TRBV15
j_call: TRBJ1-6

cdr3_aa: CASSQDPPRVVTQYF
cdr3_nt: TGTGCCAGCAGCCAAGATCCACCCAGGGTGGTTACGCAGTATTTT
d_call: NA
v_call: TRBV4-2
j_call: TRBJ2-3

cdr3_aa: CSVEGQYGNTIYF
cdr3_nt: TGCAGCGTTGAAGGGCAGTACGGAAACACCATATATTTT
d_call: NA
v_call: TRBV29-1
j_call: TRBJ1-3

cdr3_aa: CASSGEVNTEAFF
cdr3_nt: TGCGCCAGCAGCGGGGAGGTGAACACTGAAGCTTTCTTT
d_call: NA
v_call: TRBV5-1
j_call: TRBJ1-1

cdr3_aa: CASSQVIGENPTDTQYF
cdr3_nt: TGTGCCAGCAGCCAAGTGATCGGGGAGAACCCCACAGATACGCAGTATTTT
d_call: NA
v_call: TRBV4-2
j_call: TRBJ2-3

cdr3_aa: CATSRDPPETTDTQYF
cdr3_nt: TGTGCCACCAGCAGAGATCCGCCGGAGACGACAGATACGCAGTATTTT
d_call: NA
v_call: TRBV15
j_call: TRBJ2-3

cdr3_aa: CAWSVGQYGYTF
cdr3_nt: TGTGCCTGGAGTGTAGGACAGTATGGCTACACCTTC
d_call: NA
v_call: TRBV30
j_call: TRBJ1-2

cdr3_aa: CASSFRYQETQYF
cdr3_nt: TGTGCTAGCAGCTTTAGATACCAAGAGACCCAGTACTTC
d_call: NA
v_call: TRBV7-7
j_call: TRBJ2-5

cdr3_aa: CAWTGGSYNEQFF
cdr3_nt: TGTGCCTGGACCGGGGGTTCTTACAATGAGCAGTTCTTC
d_call: NA
v_call: TRBV30
j_call: TRBJ2-1

cdr3_aa: CASSPRDTEAFF
cdr3_nt: TGTGCCAGCTCACCACGCGACACTGAAGCTTTCTTT
d_call: NA
v_call: TRBV18
j_call: TRBJ1-1

cdr3_aa: CASSPLAGEETQYF
cdr3_nt: TGTGCCAGCAGCCCCCTAGCGGGGGAAGAGACCCAGTACTTC
d_call: TRBD2
v_call: TRBV7-2
j_call: TRBJ2-5

cdr3_aa: CASSSDRALAKNIQYF
cdr3_nt: TGTGCCAGCAGTTCAGACAGGGCTCTAGCCAAAAACATTCAGTACTTC
d_call: TRBD1
v_call: TRBV6-5
j_call: TRBJ2-4

cdr3_aa: CASSDSIPGSNSYEQYF
cdr3_nt: TGTGCCAGCAGTGACTCTATCCCCGGGAGCAACTCCTACGAGCAGTACTTC
d_call: NA
v_call: TRBV2
j_call: TRBJ2-7

cdr3_aa: CASSLDAGSNQPQHF
cdr3_nt: TGTGCCAGCAGCTTGGATGCAGGTAGCAATCAGCCCCAGCATTTT
d_call: NA
v_call: TRBV5-6
j_call: TRBJ1-5

cdr3_aa: CASSVQTSGADTQYF
cdr3_nt: TGTGCCAGCAGCGTTCAGACTAGCGGGGCGGATACGCAGTATTTT
d_call: TRBD2
v_call: TRBV9
j_call: TRBJ2-3

cdr3_aa: CASTPGMGTGELFF
cdr3_nt: TGTGCCAGTACTCCAGGGATGGGGACCGGGGAGCTGTTTTTT
d_call: NA
v_call: TRBV19
j_call: TRBJ2-2

cdr3_aa: CASSPSSGGDNEQFF
cdr3_nt: TGTGCCAGCAGTCCCTCTAGCGGGGGGGACAATGAGCAGTTCTTC
d_call: TRBD2
v_call: TRBV6-5
j_call: TRBJ2-1

cdr3_aa: CASSLTGYQPQHF
cdr3_nt: TGTGCCAGCAGCCTTACAGGGTATCAGCCCCAGCATTTT
d_call: NA
v_call: TRBV6-5
j_call: TRBJ1-5

cdr3_aa: CASRAGTRIYNEQFF
cdr3_nt: TGCGCCAGCAGAGCCGGGACTAGAATCTACAATGAGCAGTTCTTC
d_call: TRBD2
v_call: TRBV10-1
j_call: TRBJ2-1

cdr3_aa: CASGGQQNTEAFF
cdr3_nt: TGTGCCAGCGGCGGACAGCAGAACACTGAAGCTTTCTTT
d_call: NA
v_call: TRBV7-9
j_call: TRBJ1-1

cdr3_aa: CASSVGDRVNTEAFF
cdr3_nt: TGTGCCAGCAGCGTAGGGGACAGGGTGAACACTGAAGCTTTCTTT
d_call: TRBD1
v_call: TRBV9
j_call: TRBJ1-1

cdr3_aa: CASSFRDRVEQYF
cdr3_nt: TGTGCCAGCAGCTTCCGGGACAGGGTCGAGCAGTACTTC
d_call: TRBD1
v_call: TRBV5-4
j_call: TRBJ2-7

cdr3_aa: CASTSRGGNYGYTF
cdr3_nt: TGTGCCAGCACCTCGAGAGGGGGTAACTATGGCTACACCTTC
d_call: NA
v_call: TRBV6-6
j_call: TRBJ1-2

cdr3_aa: CASSQESGNTIYF
cdr3_nt: TGCGCCAGCAGCCAAGAGTCCGGGAACACCATATATTTT
d_call: NA
v_call: TRBV4-3
j_call: TRBJ1-3

cdr3_aa: CASSLASGTGELFF
cdr3_nt: TGTGCCAGCAGCTTAGCTAGCGGGACCGGGGAGCTGTTTTTT
d_call: TRBD2
v_call: TRBV11-3
j_call: TRBJ2-2

cdr3_aa: CAWSYGETQYF
cdr3_nt: TGTGCCTGGAGCTACGGGGAGACCCAGTACTTC
d_call: NA
v_call: TRBV30
j_call: TRBJ2-5

cdr3_aa: CASSLRTSGLAYEQYF
cdr3_nt: TGTGCCAGCAGTTTACGGACTAGCGGGTTGGCGTACGAGCAGTACTTC
d_call: TRBD2
v_call: TRBV27
j_call: TRBJ2-7

cdr3_aa: CASSITGSTEAFF
cdr3_nt: TGTGCCAGCAGCATTACAGGGTCCACTGAAGCTTTCTTT
d_call: NA
v_call: TRBV7-3
j_call: TRBJ1-1

cdr3_aa: CASSDDRWNTGELFF
cdr3_nt: TGCGCCAGCAGTGACGACAGGTGGAACACCGGGGAGCTGTTTTTT
d_call: NA
v_call: TRBV10-2
j_call: TRBJ2-2

cdr3_aa: CASSHPTGNDYGYTF
cdr3_nt: TGTGCCAGCAGTCACCCGACAGGAAACGACTATGGCTACACCTTC
d_call: NA
v_call: TRBV28
j_call: TRBJ1-2

cdr3_aa: CATSRGQINQPQHF
cdr3_nt: TGTGCCACCAGCAGAGGACAGATCAATCAGCCCCAGCATTTT
d_call: NA
v_call: TRBV15
j_call: TRBJ1-5